The 29 T cell receptor beta chains listed next were all sequenced from one sample in a study of human T cells and chemical hapten exposure. TCRdb processed the RACE reads anew with MiXCR; each CDR3 protein has one entry. The repertoire holds about 160,000 distinct CDR3 sequences, with about 30% as singletons. Time point noted: patch test 3, about 24 weeks after DPC sensitization. Documented treatment: therapeutic diphenylcyclopropenone sensitization with weekly scalp DPC. The source material was whole blood, sampled in connection with sensitization to the hapten diphenylcyclopropenone (DPC). The receptor set was obtained from a woman under 30 with alopecia areata. Some clones in this sample may be carry-over from other donors' samples.

This clonotype was seen more than once but under ten times. The chain combines TRBV7-9 with TRBJ2-2; perhaps TRBD1 as D (6 bases). The V gene lost 5 bases and the J gene lost 0 bases, with 13 bases spanning the gap. The CDR3 sequence is 16 residues long. CDR1 and CDR2 (germline): SEHNR, FQNEAQ (reference sequence). In DNA, the CDR3 is TGTGCCAGCAGCGCACCGGGACACGCGAACACCGGGGAGCTGTTTTTT. Amino acids: CASSAPGHANTGELFF. Drawing the rest from reference TRBV7-9 and TRBJ2-2, the complete variable domain is DTGVSQNPRHKITKRGQNVTFRCDPISEHNRLYWYRQTLGQGPEFLTYFQNEAQLEKSRLLSDRFSAERPKGSFSTLEIQRTEQGDSAMYLCASSAPGHANTGELFFGEGSRLTVL.

This chain links TRBV18 with TRBJ1-1; TRBD1 might be the D (5 bases). V gave up 3 bases and J gave up 0 bases, with 23 bases separating them. The germline CDR1 and CDR2 sequences are KGHSH and LQKENI. The CDR3 spans 19 residues. The CDR3 sequence is CASSPYRPRTFNMNTEAFF. CDR3 DNA sequence: TGTGCCAGCTCACCTTATCGTCCGAGGACATTCAACATGAACACTGAAGCTTTCTTT.

This clonotype was recorded a few times. This chain joins TRBV10-3 and TRBJ2-7; 9 nucleotides match TRBD1. This CDR3 region has 13 residues. The J segment lost 3 bases and the V segment lost 4 bases, leaving 1 base of the junction unmatched. Per the germline V gene, CDR1 is ENHRY and CDR2 is SYGVKD. The CDR3 region has the DNA TGTGCCATCAGTGTGGACAGGGGCTACGAGCAGTACTTC. It specifies CAISVDRGYEQYF.

This rearrangement joins TRBV24-1 to TRBJ2-7, with D uncertain. Looked up from germline, CDR1 is KGHDR and CDR2 is SFDVKD. CDR3 length equals 13 residues. Trimming shortened V by 2 bases and J by 7 bases, and 11 bases separated the two germline ends. CDR3 nucleotide sequence: TGTGCCACCAGTGATTCTGGACGGAGAGAGCAGTACTTC. Amino acids: CATSDSGRREQYF.

The chain combines TRBV7-2 with TRBJ2-6, with D perhaps TRBD2 (7 bases). Deletions cut 3 bases from V and 4 bases from J, with 19 bases between. The germline CDR1 and CDR2 sequences are SGHTA and FQGNSA. The CDR3 runs 18 residues. CDR3 DNA sequence: TGTGCCAGCAGCTTTGGGAGGGGGAGTCGACTCGGGGCCAACGTCCTGACTTTC. Translating it yields CASSFGRGSRLGANVLTF.

This chain uses TRBV19 with TRBJ2-6; D call uncertain. In germline, CDR1 is LNHDA, CDR2 SQIVND (reference sequence). This CDR3 has 14 amino acids. The germline V and J ends were trimmed by 10 bases and 1 base, with 11 bases remaining between them. The CDR3 reads CATLGSSGANVLTF. The CDR3 nucleotides are TGTGCCACCCTGGGTTCTTCTGGGGCCAACGTCCTGACTTTC.

This rearrangement joins TRBV19 to TRBJ2-2; 11 bases align to TRBD1. The germline V gene has CDR1 LNHDA and CDR2 SQIVND (reference sequence). The CDR3 spans 15 residues. With V trimmed by 6 bases and J by 3 bases, 3 bases remained unmatched. CDR3 nucleotides: TGTGCCAGTAGGGACAGGGGGCTCGACACCGGGGAGCTGTTTTTT. This sequence encodes CASRDRGLDTGELFF.

The chain employs TRBV11-1 and TRBJ2-1, with 10 bases that match TRBD2. With V trimmed by 1 base and J by 2 bases, 5 bases remained unmatched. The CDR3 loop spans 17 amino acids. The V gene's germline CDR1 is SGHAT and CDR2 FQDESV (reference sequence). The CDR3 sequence: CASSLVRLAGAYNEQFF. For the CDR3, the DNA is TGTGCCAGCAGCTTAGTGCGGCTAGCGGGGGCCTACAATGAGCAGTTCTTC.

There are a few counts of this clonotype. This sequence joins TRBV12-3 or TRBV12-4 and TRBJ2-7; 8 bases match TRBD1. The V gene end was trimmed by 10 bases and the J gene end by 1 base; junction bases not matched to a gene: 6. This CDR3 spans 13 amino acids. The CDR3 sequence: CAIRQGPSYEQYF. CDR3 DNA sequence: TGTGCCATAAGACAGGGGCCATCCTACGAGCAGTACTTC.

This sequence joins TRBV6-4 and TRBJ1-5, with a tentative D call TRBD1 (5 bases). Trimming stripped 6 bases from V and 2 bases from J, with 14 bases between. CDR1 is MRHNA and CDR2 is SNTAGT in the germline V gene. CDR3 length: 15 amino acids. This chain's CDR3 is CASRHGGEGNQPQHF. The CDR3 DNA reads as TGTGCCAGCAGACACGGGGGGGAAGGCAATCAGCCCCAGCATTTT.

The table lists this clonotype with a count of one. This chain links TRBV13 with TRBJ2-7; D may be TRBD1 or TRBD2 (6 bases each). Germline-derived CDR1 and CDR2 are PRHDT and FYEKMQ (reference sequence). The V end lost 4 bases, the J end lost 4 bases, and 20 bases lay between the germline ends. The CDR3 is 16 amino acids. The CDR3 region is CASSSALEGGLYEQYF. The CDR3 nucleotides read TGTGCCAGCAGCTCAGCCCTGGAAGGGGGACTTTACGAGCAGTACTTC.

This chain connects TRBV7-9 to TRBJ2-2; a possible D gene is TRBD2 (5 bases). This CDR3 has 14 residues. Germline V gene sequence: CDR1 SEHNR, CDR2 FQNEAQ (reference sequence). Between the trimmed V and J ends, which lost 1 base and 9 bases, there was a span of 12 bases. CDR3 sequence reads: CASSLGSGIWELFF. For the CDR3, the DNA is TGTGCCAGCAGCTTAGGATCCGGGATCTGGGAGCTGTTTTTT.

This clonotype was counted ten times or more. This chain connects TRBV29-1 to TRBJ2-7, with 7 bases lining up with TRBD2. The V gene's germline CDR1 is SQVTM and CDR2 ANQGSEA. The CDR3 loop spans 17 amino acids. V was pared by 3 bases and J by 0 bases, with 14 bases of the junction left unmatched. The CDR3 nucleotides are TGCAGCGTTGACCCAAACTCTTCGGGGGGATGCTCCTACGAGCAGTACTTC. This translates into CSVDPNSSGGCSYEQYF.

This clonotype was counted between two and nine times. The genes are TRBV4-3 and TRBJ1-4; D is ambiguous. V gave up 0 bases and J gave up 1 base, with 6 bases separating them. The CDR3 sequence is 15 residues long. Germline CDR1 and CDR2: LGHNA and YSLEER. CDR3 DNA sequence: TGCGCCAGCAGCCAAGATTGGGTAACTAATGAAAAACTGTTTTTT. The encoded protein is CASSQDWVTNEKLFF.

A few counts support this clonotype. The gene calls are TRBV9 and TRBJ1-1, with TRBD1 matching over 8 bases. V shed 0 bases, J shed 4 bases, and the junction held 2 bases outside the gene matches. The CDR3 runs 14 residues. Germline lookup yields CDR1 SGDLS and CDR2 YYNGEE. The CDR3 nucleotides read TGTGCCAGCAGCGTAGGACAGGGGACCACTGAAGCTTTCTTT. Amino acids: CASSVGQGTTEAFF.

The J gene is TRBJ2-3, the V gene TRBV20-1; 12 positions match TRBD2. The germline V gene has CDR1 DFQATT and CDR2 SNEGSKA (reference sequence). Trimming at V came to 6 bases and at J to 2 bases, leaving 6 bases not matched to a gene. This CDR3 has 15 residues. CDR3 sequence reads: CSAVTSGGLTDTQYF. CDR3 nucleotides: TGCAGTGCCGTGACTAGCGGGGGACTCACAGATACGCAGTATTTT.

In its sample, this clonotype was seen once. This chain connects TRBV6-5 to TRBJ2-2; 7 nucleotides align to TRBD1. V shed 5 bases, J shed 6 bases, and the junction held 12 bases outside the gene matches. Germline V lookup: CDR1 MNHEY, CDR2 SVGAGI. CDR3 length equals 16 residues. CDR3 in amino acids: CASSTEGALRAGELFF. CDR3 coding DNA: TGTGCCAGCAGTACTGAGGGGGCTTTAAGAGCCGGGGAGCTGTTTTTT.

The chain is built from TRBV7-2 and TRBJ2-1; D unresolved. V lost 1 base, J lost 4 bases, and 11 bases lay in between. Germline V gives CDR1 SGHTA, CDR2 FQGNSA. This CDR3 comprises 15 residues. In DNA form, the CDR3 reads TGTGCCAGCAGCTTAGTTGGTGACGGTTACAATGAGCAGTTCTTC. As protein: CASSLVGDGYNEQFF.

V usage is TRBV6-2 or TRBV6-3 and J usage is TRBJ1-1; no clear D gene. The CDR3 loop spans 13 amino acids. The germline V and J ends were trimmed by 6 bases and 2 bases, with 10 bases remaining between them. The germline V gene has CDR1 MNHEY and CDR2 SVGEGT. CDR3 residues: CASRPTPNTEAFF. For the CDR3, the DNA is TGTGCCAGCAGACCGACACCTAACACTGAAGCTTTCTTT.

The rearrangement uses TRBV4-2 and TRBJ1-1, with D perhaps matching TRBD1 (6 bases). Germline-derived CDR1 and CDR2 are LGHNA and YNFKEQ. The CDR3 runs to 16 residues. V lost 0 bases to trimming and J lost 4 bases, with 15 bases between them. CDR3 sequence reads: CASSQDVRQGFTEAFF. As DNA, the CDR3 is TGTGCCAGCAGCCAAGATGTGAGGCAGGGGTTCACTGAAGCTTTCTTT.

This chain's CDR3 is CASSSRDRSTDTQYF. CDR3 nucleotide sequence: TGTGCCAGCAGTTCCCGGGACAGAAGCACAGATACGCAGTATTTT. The chain is built from TRBV27 and TRBJ2-3, with 7 bases fitting TRBD1. The junction had 4 bases not matched to a gene; V was cut back by 4 bases and J by 0 bases. Germline V CDR1 and CDR2: MNHEY, SMNVEV (reference sequence). This CDR3 contains 15 residues.

This clonotype was seen a few times. The chain joins TRBV20-1 to TRBJ1-3, with D unresolved. The length of the CDR3 is 12 residues. Germline CDR1 reads DFQATT; CDR2 reads SNEGSKA (reference sequence). V gave up 6 bases and J gave up 4 bases, with 10 bases separating them. The CDR3 nucleotides read TGCAGTGCCCGTGTAGTCGGAAACACCATATATTTT. Its protein product is CSARVVGNTIYF.

This clonotype was found a few times. The V and J genes are TRBV7-9 and TRBJ2-7; D is tentatively TRBD1 or TRBD2 (5 bases each). There are 13 residues in the CDR3. Trimming took off 5 bases at V and 2 bases at J, with 10 bases between the two ends. Germline CDR1 SEHNR, CDR2 FQNEAQ (reference sequence). CDR3 nucleotides: TGTGCCAGCAGCGGGACCGAGCCCTACGAGCAGTACTTC. Protein sequence: CASSGTEPYEQYF.

This clonotype was counted between two and nine times. V and J are TRBV4-3 and TRBJ1-1, with TRBD1 identical over 9 bases. CDR1 and CDR2 from the germline V gene are LGHNA and YSLEER. V lost 5 bases to trimming and J lost 3 bases; unmatched junction nucleotides: 4. CDR3 length equals 14 residues. The CDR3 DNA sequence: TGCGCCAGCAGCTGGGACAGGGTAGACACTGAAGCTTTCTTT. It yields the protein CASSWDRVDTEAFF.

This clonotype showed up just a few times. This CDR3 is CAWSRHPDRVNSPLHF. CDR3 coding DNA: TGTGCCTGGAGTCGCCACCCGGACAGGGTTAATTCACCCCTCCACTTT. The chain couples TRBV30 to TRBJ1-6; 8 bases are shared with TRBD1. This CDR3 contains 16 residues. Germline V gene data show CDR1 as GTSNPN and CDR2 as SVGIG (reference sequence). V shed 2 bases and J 6 bases; nucleotides not matched to a gene: 9.

The chain carries TRBV20-1 and TRBJ1-1; D call uncertain. CDR3 length: 13 residues. Trimming stripped 0 bases from V and 7 bases from J, with 12 bases between. Germline CDR1 reads DFQATT; CDR2 reads SNEGSKA (reference sequence). In nucleotides, the CDR3 is TGCAGTGCTAGAGAGGTCCCGGAAGGTGAAGCTTTCTTT. Its translation is CSAREVPEGEAFF.

V is TRBV15 and J is TRBJ2-7; maybe TRBD1 (6 bases). Per the germline V gene, CDR1 is LNHNV and CDR2 is YYDKDF (reference sequence). The CDR3 length is 12 residues. The V end was cut by 5 bases, the J end by 6 bases, with 11 bases between. The CDR3 is CATSPGTREQYF. The CDR3 DNA reads as TGTGCCACCAGCCCGGGGACACGCGAGCAGTACTTC.

This rearrangement joins TRBV5-1 to TRBJ2-1; no definite D call. Trimming pared 0 bases from V and 6 bases from J, leaving 13 bases between. Germline V lookup: CDR1 SGHRS, CDR2 YFSETQ. This CDR3 contains 15 residues. The chain's CDR3 is CASSLALVDANEQFF. The CDR3 DNA reads as TGCGCCAGCAGCTTGGCTCTAGTAGATGCCAATGAGCAGTTCTTC.

V is TRBV6-5 and J is TRBJ1-2, with 8 bases matching TRBD1. V was pared by 6 bases and J by 6 bases, with 6 bases of the junction left unmatched. The CDR3 runs 13 residues. Germline-derived CDR1 and CDR2 are MNHEY and SVGAGI. Here the CDR3 DNA reads TGTGCCAGCAGCCGGGACAGGACAGATGGCTACACCTTC. Translated, it gives CASSRDRTDGYTF.